The T cell receptor (beta chain) under discussion was sequenced for a study of tumor and adjacent non-tumor tissue in lung cancer. Points from the study as a whole: Normal lung showed higher cumulative top 100 clone frequency than tumor. Higher tumor TCR diversity was associated with shorter survival.

The germline V gene encodes CDR1 MNHNS and CDR2 SASEGT. CDR3 length: 13 amino acids. Trimming removed 2 bases from V and 3 bases from J, with 7 bases in between. A modified ARM-PCR protocol with three rounds of nested PCR amplified TCRbeta. MiXCR, run by TCRdb on the multiplex PCR reads, gives a single entry per CDR3 protein. The table lists about 200,000 distinct CDR3 sequences, 71% of them singletons, with 25% in the top ten. Points on this clonotype: Its antigen is unidentified. A much larger clone lies one base from this, so it may be a read error.

The template was RNA from unsorted bulk tissue. The J gene is TRBJ1-2, the V gene TRBV6-1; D remains ambiguous. The sequenced sample was lung tumor tissue. The TCR originated in a man aged 55-75 years with non-small cell lung cancer. DNA for the CDR3: TGTGCCAGCAGTGAAACAGTAGACTATGGCTACACCTTC. Translating it yields CASSETVDYGYTF.